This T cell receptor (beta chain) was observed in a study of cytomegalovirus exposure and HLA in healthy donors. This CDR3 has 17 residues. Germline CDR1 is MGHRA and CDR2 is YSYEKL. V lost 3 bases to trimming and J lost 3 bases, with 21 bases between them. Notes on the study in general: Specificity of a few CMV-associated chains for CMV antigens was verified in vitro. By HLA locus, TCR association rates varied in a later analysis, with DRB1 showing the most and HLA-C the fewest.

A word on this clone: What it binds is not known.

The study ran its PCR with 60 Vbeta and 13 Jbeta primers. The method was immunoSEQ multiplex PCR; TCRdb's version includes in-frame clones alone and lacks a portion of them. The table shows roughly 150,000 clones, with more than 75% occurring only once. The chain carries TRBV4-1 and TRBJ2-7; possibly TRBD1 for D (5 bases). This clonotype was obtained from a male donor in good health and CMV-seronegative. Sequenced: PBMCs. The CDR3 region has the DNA TGCGCCAGCAGCCACACAGAAACAGGAATTACCCACTACGAGCAGTACTTC. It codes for CASSHTETGITHYEQYF.